The next 22 T cell receptor beta chains were all read from a single sample in a study of blood T cell repertoires in COVID-19. Method: immunoSEQ multiplex PCR; TCRdb's copy keeps in-frame clones and lacks some. The table shows 45,000 to 65,000 clones, with roughly nine tenths occurring only once. The sequencing input was peripheral blood. All receptors derive from a woman of 80 years or more with acute or convalescent COVID-19.

Written as DNA, the CDR3 is TGTGCCAGCAGCGATAGGAGCTCTGGGGCCAACGTCCTGACTTTC. Protein sequence: CASSDRSSGANVLTF. The genes are TRBV7-2 and TRBJ2-6; D is undetermined. This CDR3 is 15 amino acids long. CDR1 is SGHTA and CDR2 is FQGNSA in the germline V gene. V was pared by 5 bases and J by 0 bases, with 8 bases between. Full variable domain (missing parts from reference TRBV7-2 and TRBJ2-6): GAGVSQSPSNKVTEKGKDVELRCDPISGHTALYWYRQSLGQGLEFLIYFQGNSAPDKSGLPSDRFSAERTGGSVSTLTIQRTQQEDSAVYLCASSDRSSGANVLTFGAGSRLTVL.

The chain combines TRBV6-5 with TRBJ2-1, with TRBD2 matching over 7 bases. Germline CDR1 MNHEY, CDR2 SVGAGI. This CDR3 is 14 amino acids long. V trimming: 8 bases; J trimming: 8 bases; junction bases outside the gene matches: 12. CDR3 protein: CASSGRSGADEQFF. The CDR3 DNA sequence: TGTGCCAGCTCCGGGAGGTCGGGAGCCGATGAGCAGTTCTTC.

The chain combines TRBV19 with TRBJ2-2; 8 positions match TRBD1. Germline trimming cut 9 bases from V and 0 bases from J; bases unmatched to any gene: 9. The CDR3 loop spans 16 amino acids. Germline V gives CDR1 LNHDA, CDR2 SQIVND (reference sequence). CDR3 in amino acids: CASHNPQGANTGELFF. The CDR3 DNA reads as TGTGCCAGCCATAACCCACAGGGGGCGAACACCGGGGAGCTGTTTTTT.

This clone was counted only a few times. The genes are TRBV7-2 and TRBJ2-3; 8 bases fit TRBD2. This CDR3 has 17 residues. Germline V gene data show CDR1 as SGHTA and CDR2 as FQGNSA. J was trimmed by 1 base and V by 2 bases; bases with no gene match: 8. CDR3 loop: CASSLWAGGRGTDTQYF. The CDR3 nucleotides are TGTGCCAGCAGCTTATGGGCGGGAGGAAGGGGCACAGATACGCAGTATTTT.

V is TRBV6-2 or TRBV6-3 and J is TRBJ2-1; 9 bases map to TRBD1. This CDR3 is built from 17 residues. V lost 4 bases to trimming and J lost 2 bases; unmatched junction nucleotides: 9. Germline-derived CDR1 and CDR2 are MNHEY and SVGEGT. Here the CDR3 reads CASSSLDRGRAYNEQFF. The CDR3 DNA reads as TGTGCCAGCAGTTCTCTGGACAGGGGTCGAGCCTACAATGAGCAGTTCTTC.

The chain is built from TRBV30 and TRBJ2-7; tentatively, D is TRBD1 (6 bases). Germline CDR1 reads GTSNPN; CDR2 reads SVGIG (reference sequence). The CDR3 runs to 12 residues. Trimming stripped 0 bases from V and 3 bases from J, with 6 bases between. The CDR3 reads CAWSVQGYEQYF. For the CDR3, the DNA is TGTGCCTGGAGTGTACAGGGCTACGAGCAGTACTTC.

The rearrangement links TRBV3-1 (or the pseudogene TRBV3-2) to TRBJ2-1; D not resolved. Trimming shortened V by 0 bases and J by 6 bases, and 6 bases separated the two germline ends. The germline V gene encodes CDR1 LGHDT and CDR2 YNNKEL (reference sequence). The CDR3 runs 13 residues. The CDR3: CASSQEIRNEQFF. The CDR3, as DNA: TGTGCCAGCAGCCAAGAAATCCGCAATGAGCAGTTCTTC.

The J gene is TRBJ2-5, the V gene TRBV7-2; 9 nucleotides agree with TRBD2. Germline trimming cut 1 base from V and 2 bases from J; bases unmatched to any gene: 11. Germline V CDR1 and CDR2: SGHTA, FQGNSA. The CDR3 covers 18 residues. The CDR3 DNA is TGTGCCAGCAGCTTAGTTTCAGCGGGAGGTGCAATTCAAGAGACCCAGTACTTC. Encoded protein: CASSLVSAGGAIQETQYF.

The V gene is TRBV2, the J gene TRBJ2-5, with 11 bases matching TRBD2. V shed 6 bases, J shed 5 bases, and the junction held 2 bases outside the gene matches. The CDR3 loop spans 13 amino acids. Germline V gene sequence: CDR1 SNHLY, CDR2 FYNNEI. Written as DNA, the CDR3 is TGTGCCAGCAGACTAGCGGGAGCGGAGACCCAGTACTTC. Translation: CASRLAGAETQYF.

This clone turned up a few times. Written as DNA, the CDR3 is TGCGCCAGCAGCCAAGGACGACTCAGCAGCCCCTACAATGAGCAGTTCTTC. Translation gives CASSQGRLSSPYNEQFF. V usage is TRBV4-1 and J usage is TRBJ2-1; no definite D call. V dropped 1 base and J dropped 2 bases, with 15 bases sitting between them. Germline V CDR1 and CDR2: MGHRA, YSYEKL. This CDR3 comprises 17 residues.

V gene TRBV6-5 combines with J gene TRBJ1-2; 8 bases agree with TRBD1. After removal of 0 bases from V and 7 bases from J, the junction contained 7 bases not matched to a gene. There are 15 residues in the CDR3. Germline lookup yields CDR1 MNHEY and CDR2 SVGAGI. In nucleotides, the CDR3 is TGTGCCAGCAGTTACTCTCCAGGGACAGGTTTTGGCTACACCTTC. It is translated as CASSYSPGTGFGYTF.

The gene calls are TRBV4-2 and TRBJ1-1; perhaps TRBD1 as D (5 bases). CDR3 length equals 17 residues. The V end lost 0 bases, the J end lost 3 bases, and 17 bases lay between the germline ends. From germline, CDR1 is LGHNA and CDR2 YNFKEQ. CDR3 nucleotides: TGTGCCAGCAGCCAAGATCCCCCCACAACGGGGGACACTGAAGCTTTCTTT. This gives the protein CASSQDPPTTGDTEAFF.

This chain uses TRBV7-3 with TRBJ2-6; TRBD1 is a possible D gene (5 bases). Trimming took off 5 bases at V and 1 base at J, with 12 bases between the two ends. The CDR3 loop spans 16 amino acids. Germline values: CDR1 SGHTA, CDR2 FQGTGA. CDR3 amino acids: CASSLSGQSGANVLTF. The DNA of the CDR3 is TGTGCCAGCAGCCTCTCAGGGCAATCTGGGGCCAACGTCCTGACTTTC.

The chain carries TRBV25-1 and TRBJ1-1; D remains ambiguous. The CDR3 has 13 amino acids. Germline CDR1 and CDR2: MGHDK and SYGVNS. V lost 7 bases, J lost 1 base, and 10 bases lay in between. The CDR3 DNA reads TGTGCCAGCACCAGAACAGAGAACACTGAAGCTTTCTTT. Translation: CASTRTENTEAFF.

This chain joins TRBV24-1 and TRBJ2-3, with 9 bases aligning to TRBD2. CDR3 length equals 14 residues. The germline V gene has CDR1 KGHDR and CDR2 SFDVKD. V was clipped by 9 bases and J by 4 bases; unmatched bases: 7. CDR3 residues: CATAGAGGADTQYF. In nucleotides, the CDR3 is TGTGCCACCGCCGGGGCGGGAGGGGCAGATACGCAGTATTTT.

This chain uses TRBV4-2 with TRBJ2-5; D may be TRBD2 (6 bases). Deletions cut 0 bases from V and 5 bases from J, with 13 bases between. Germline CDR1 and CDR2: LGHNA and YNFKEQ. This CDR3 region has 15 residues. CDR3 sequence reads: CASSQDGGARETQYF. The CDR3 DNA reads as TGTGCCAGCAGCCAAGATGGCGGGGCGCGGGAGACCCAGTACTTC.

The chain uses TRBV7-9 and TRBJ2-2; TRBD2 agrees at 13 bases. The CDR3 contains 19 residues. Germline V CDR1 and CDR2: SEHNR, FQNEAQ (reference sequence). V lost 5 bases to trimming and J lost 4 bases; unmatched junction nucleotides: 13. This CDR3 reads CASSREKTLAGGFTGELFF. CDR3 DNA sequence: TGTGCCAGCAGCCGGGAAAAGACACTAGCGGGAGGGTTCACCGGGGAGCTGTTTTTT.

V usage is TRBV21-1 and J usage is TRBJ2-1; the table's TRBD2 call for D was not verified on the DNA. TRBV21-1 is flagged as a pseudogene. This CDR3 has 16 residues. CDR3 in amino acids: CASSTSLGSSYNEQFF. Here the CDR3 DNA reads TGTGCCAGCAGCACCTCGCTAGGTTCCTCCTACAATGAGCAGTTCTTC.

This clone has only a few counts. The chain employs TRBV27 and TRBJ1-2, with 7 bases matching TRBD1. The CDR3 runs to 14 residues. J gave up 0 bases and V 6 bases, and 4 bases lay outside the gene matches. Germline CDR1 and CDR2: MNHEY and SMNVEV (reference sequence). Written as DNA, the CDR3 is TGTGCCAGCAGACAAACAGGGGCTAACTATGGCTACACCTTC. Protein product: CASRQTGANYGYTF.

The chain joins TRBV11-3 to TRBJ2-5; D is possibly TRBD1 (6 bases). Trimming left V 2 bases short and J 5 bases short, with 9 bases between. The CDR3 is 13 amino acids. The germline V gene encodes CDR1 SGHNT and CDR2 YENEEA. The CDR3, as DNA: TGTGCCAGCAGCTTACTGGGGGCTGAGACCCAGTACTTC. It translates to CASSLLGAETQYF.

The V and J genes are TRBV7-9 and TRBJ1-1, with a tentative D call TRBD1 (6 bases). This CDR3 comprises 14 residues. With 0 bases removed from V and 6 bases from J, the gap between germline ends came to 11 bases. Germline V gene data show CDR1 as SEHNR and CDR2 as FQNEAQ (reference sequence). CDR3 nucleotides: TGTGCCAGCAGCTTAGCGACAGGTGGTGCTGAAGCTTTCTTT. It is translated as CASSLATGGAEAFF.

This sequence joins TRBV11-1 and TRBJ2-1, with 7 nucleotides matching TRBD2. Trimming removed 6 bases from V and 3 bases from J; junction bases left unmatched: 11. This CDR3 has 16 residues. Germline-derived CDR1 and CDR2 are SGHAT and FQDESV (reference sequence). The CDR3 sequence: CASSKITSADYNEQFF. CDR3 in DNA: TGTGCCAGCAGTAAGATAACTAGCGCCGACTACAATGAGCAGTTCTTC.